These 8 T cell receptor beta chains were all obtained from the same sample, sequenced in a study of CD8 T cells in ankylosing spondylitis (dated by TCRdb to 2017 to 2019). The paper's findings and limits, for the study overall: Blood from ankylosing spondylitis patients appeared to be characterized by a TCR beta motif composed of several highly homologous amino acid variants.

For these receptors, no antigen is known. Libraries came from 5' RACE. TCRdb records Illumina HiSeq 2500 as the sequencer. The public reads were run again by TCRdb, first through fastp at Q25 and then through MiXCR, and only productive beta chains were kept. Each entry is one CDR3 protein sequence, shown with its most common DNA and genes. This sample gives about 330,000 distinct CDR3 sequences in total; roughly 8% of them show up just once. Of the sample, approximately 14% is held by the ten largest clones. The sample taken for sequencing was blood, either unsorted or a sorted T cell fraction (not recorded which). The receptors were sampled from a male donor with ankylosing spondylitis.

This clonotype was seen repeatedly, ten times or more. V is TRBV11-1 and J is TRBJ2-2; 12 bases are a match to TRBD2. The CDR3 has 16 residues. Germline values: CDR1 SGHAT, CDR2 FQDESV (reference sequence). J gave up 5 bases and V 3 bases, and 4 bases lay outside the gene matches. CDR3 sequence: CASSFTSGRRTGELFF. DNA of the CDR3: TGTGCCAGCAGCTTCACTAGCGGGAGGCGAACCGGGGAGCTGTTTTTT.

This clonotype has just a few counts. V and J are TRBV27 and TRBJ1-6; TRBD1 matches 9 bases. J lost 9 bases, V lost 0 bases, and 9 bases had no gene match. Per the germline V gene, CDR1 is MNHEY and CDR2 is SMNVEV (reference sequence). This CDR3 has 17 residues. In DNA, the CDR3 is TGTGCCAGCAGTTTATCAGGGGGCACAGGGGGCCGTTCACCCCTCCACTTT. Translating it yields CASSLSGGTGGRSPLHF.

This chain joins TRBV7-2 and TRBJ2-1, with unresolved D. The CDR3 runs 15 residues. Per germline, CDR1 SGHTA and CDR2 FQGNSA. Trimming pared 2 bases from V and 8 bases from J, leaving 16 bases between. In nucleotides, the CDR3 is TGTGCCAGCAGCTTATCGCCAAGCCCTCTTTATGAGCAGTTCTTC. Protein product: CASSLSPSPLYEQFF.

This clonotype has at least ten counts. CDR3: CASSPRLAGGPLFNEQFF. The CDR3 coding sequence is TGTGCCAGCAGTCCTAGACTAGCGGGAGGGCCTCTGTTCAATGAGCAGTTCTTC. The chain is built from TRBV6-1 and TRBJ2-1; TRBD2 aligns across 14 bases. Germline lookup yields CDR1 MNHNS and CDR2 SASEGT. The CDR3 runs to 18 residues. Unmatched junction bases numbered 12, after V lost 5 bases and J lost 6 bases.

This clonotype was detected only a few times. The CDR3, as DNA: TGTGCCAGCAGCAAGGACAGGGACCCTGAAGCTTTCTTT. Translating gives CASSKDRDPEAFF. J is TRBJ1-1 and V is TRBV11-1; 8 nucleotides match TRBD1. The V segment lost 5 bases and the J segment 6 bases; nucleotides outside the gene matches: 5. Germline assignment: CDR1 SGHAT and CDR2 FQDESV (reference sequence). The length of the CDR3 is 13 residues.

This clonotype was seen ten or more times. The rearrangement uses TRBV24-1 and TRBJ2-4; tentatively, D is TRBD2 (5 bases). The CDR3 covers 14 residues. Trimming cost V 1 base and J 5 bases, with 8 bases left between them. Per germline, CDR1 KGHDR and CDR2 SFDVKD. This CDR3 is CATSDFGGQNIQYF. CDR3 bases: TGTGCCACCAGTGATTTTGGAGGCCAAAACATTCAGTACTTC.

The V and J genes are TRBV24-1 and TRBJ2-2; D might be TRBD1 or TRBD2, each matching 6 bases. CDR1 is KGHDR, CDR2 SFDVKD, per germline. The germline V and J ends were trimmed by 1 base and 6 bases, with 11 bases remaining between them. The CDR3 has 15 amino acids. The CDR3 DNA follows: TGTGCCACCAGTGATTTCGGGGGCGTAGCCGGGGAGCTGTTTTTT. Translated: CATSDFGGVAGELFF.

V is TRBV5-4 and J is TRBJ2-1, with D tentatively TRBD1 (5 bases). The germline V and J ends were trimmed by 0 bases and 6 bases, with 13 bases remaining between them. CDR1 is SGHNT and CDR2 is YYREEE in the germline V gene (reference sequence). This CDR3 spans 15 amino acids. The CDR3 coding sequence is TGTGCCAGCAGCTTGGAGGCTGGTAGGGGCAATGAGCAGTTCTTC. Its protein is CASSLEAGRGNEQFF.